The 30 T cell receptor beta chains below were found in one sample sequenced in a study of blood T cell repertoires in COVID-19. The protocol was immunoSEQ multiplex PCR, while the TCRdb copy is restricted to in-frame clones and leaves out a portion. The sample records about 87,000 clones, approximately 75% being singletons. Sequencing was done on a sample of peripheral blood. Source of these receptors: a woman in her forties or fifties with acute or convalescent COVID-19.

The V call is TRBV7-9, the J call TRBJ2-1; 11 bases are a match to TRBD2. The CDR3 runs to 13 residues. V gave up 10 bases and J gave up 10 bases; unmatched junction bases: 9. Germline V gene lookup returns CDR1 SEHNR and CDR2 FQNEAQ (reference sequence). CDR3 protein: CATQLPSGGEQFF. The DNA for the CDR3 is TGTGCCACCCAGCTGCCTAGCGGGGGGGAGCAGTTCTTC.

The rearrangement uses TRBV19 and TRBJ1-2; no clear D gene. V was cut by 3 bases and J by 0 bases, with 17 bases left in between. In germline, CDR1 is LNHDA, CDR2 SQIVND (reference sequence). The CDR3 totals 17 residues. The CDR3: CASSIYAPLNSNYGYTF. The CDR3 DNA sequence: TGTGCCAGTAGTATCTACGCTCCCCTCAATTCTAACTATGGCTACACCTTC.

This clone was counted a few times. V and J are TRBV5-5 and TRBJ2-7; 11 bases line up with TRBD1. The CDR3 runs to 14 residues. Germline V gene sequence: CDR1 SGHKS, CDR2 YYEKEE (reference sequence). The V segment lost 0 bases and the J segment 5 bases; nucleotides outside the gene matches: 1. Here the CDR3 reads CASSLGTGGNEQYF. DNA for the CDR3: TGTGCCAGCAGCTTGGGGACAGGGGGCAACGAGCAGTACTTC. Complete variable domain (other parts from reference TRBV5-5 and TRBJ2-7): DAGVTQSPTHLIKTRGQQVTLRCSPISGHKSVSWYQQVLGQGPQFIFQYYEKEERGRGNFPDRFSARQFPNYSSELNVNALLLGDSALYLCASSLGTGGNEQYFGPGTRLTVT.

The chain employs TRBV27 and TRBJ1-1, with 8 bases identical to TRBD1. Germline trimming cut 2 bases from V and 8 bases from J; bases unmatched to any gene: 16. Looked up from germline, CDR1 is MNHEY and CDR2 is SMNVEV (reference sequence). The CDR3 spans 17 residues. The CDR3 DNA reads TGTGCCAGCAGTTTAGACGGACAGGGACTTGCCATCGGCGAAGCTTTCTTT. This gives the protein CASSLDGQGLAIGEAFF.

The DNA for the CDR3 is TGTGCCAGCAGCTTAGGGGGACATACACCCTACGAGCAGTACTTC. Amino acids: CASSLGGHTPYEQYF. V is TRBV7-9 and J is TRBJ2-7, with D perhaps TRBD1 (6 bases). Trimming pared 1 base from V and 2 bases from J, leaving 12 bases between. The CDR3 is 15 amino acids. Germline V gene lookup returns CDR1 SEHNR and CDR2 FQNEAQ (reference sequence).

The rearrangement uses TRBV30 and TRBJ1-5; 7 bases map to TRBD1. The CDR3 consists of 14 residues. Germline CDR1 and CDR2: GTSNPN and SVGIG (reference sequence). V was pared by 2 bases and J by 3 bases, with 4 bases of the junction left unmatched. The chain's CDR3 is CAWSPGQFNQPQHF. For the CDR3, the DNA is TGTGCCTGGAGTCCGGGACAGTTCAATCAGCCCCAGCATTTT. The full variable domain, its missing parts supplied by reference TRBV30 and TRBJ1-5, is SQTIHQWPATLVQPVGSPLSLECTVEGTSNPNLYWYRQAAGRGLQLLFYSVGIGQISSEVPQNLSASRPQDRQFILSSKKLLLSDSGFYLCAWSPGQFNQPQHFGDGTRLSIL.

The rearrangement joins TRBV10-3 to TRBJ2-7, with 11 bases that match TRBD2. The germline gives CDR1 ENHRY, CDR2 SYGVKD. J gave up 2 bases and V 10 bases, and 4 bases lay outside the gene matches. The CDR3 extends over 13 amino acids. The chain's CDR3 is CATLLAGAYEQYF. The CDR3, as DNA: TGTGCCACCCTACTAGCGGGGGCCTACGAGCAGTACTTC.

The rearrangement joins TRBV2 to TRBJ2-7, with no clear D. Per the germline V gene, CDR1 is SNHLY and CDR2 is FYNNEI. Trimming pared 4 bases from V and 1 base from J, leaving 2 bases between. This CDR3 contains 11 residues. The CDR3 protein is CASSASYEQYF. DNA for the CDR3: TGTGCCAGCAGTGCGTCCTACGAGCAGTACTTC.

The CDR3 DNA reads TGTGCCAGCACCATGCTTGGACAGGAGAGTTCTGGCTACACCTTC. This translates into CASTMLGQESSGYTF. The chain joins TRBV7-9 to TRBJ1-2, with TRBD1 identical over 7 bases. CDR3 length: 15 amino acids. Unmatched junction bases numbered 15, after V lost 7 bases and J lost 7 bases. Per germline, CDR1 SEHNR and CDR2 FQNEAQ (reference sequence).

V and J are TRBV6-5 and TRBJ2-5; TRBD2 is a possible D gene (5 bases). Per the germline V gene, CDR1 is MNHEY and CDR2 is SVGAGI. The CDR3 runs to 14 residues. V lost 2 bases to trimming and J lost 3 bases, with 10 bases between them. The CDR3 region is CASSYLWGEETQYF. The DNA of the CDR3 is TGTGCCAGCAGTTACCTGTGGGGAGAAGAGACCCAGTACTTC.

The chain is built from TRBV7-2 and TRBJ2-7; D may be TRBD2 (5 bases). Germline V gene lookup returns CDR1 SGHTA and CDR2 FQGNSA. The CDR3 loop spans 13 amino acids. The V end was cut by 1 base, the J end by 6 bases, with 10 bases between. This chain's CDR3 is CASSLGAGGEQYF. CDR3 DNA: TGTGCCAGCAGCTTAGGCGCGGGTGGCGAGCAGTACTTC.

This clone was recorded a few times. Other DNA sequences from this sample encode an identical CDR3 as well. The gene calls are TRBV9 and TRBJ1-5, with D possibly TRBD1 on 5 matching bases. Per the germline V gene, CDR1 is SGDLS and CDR2 is YYNGEE. V shed 0 bases and J shed 7 bases, with 11 bases lying between them. This CDR3 is built from 14 residues. CDR3 nucleotide sequence: TGTGCCAGCAGCGTAGATGGGGCTGGGCAGCCCCAGCATTTT. Protein sequence: CASSVDGAGQPQHF.

The rearrangement links TRBV28 to TRBJ1-5; D is possibly TRBD1 (5 bases). Germline V gene sequence: CDR1 MDHEN, CDR2 SYDVKM. Trimming took 6 bases from V and 1 from J, leaving 19 bases between them. This CDR3 spans 17 amino acids. The chain's CDR3 is CASRPAGGVGSNQPQHF. The CDR3 coding sequence is TGTGCCAGCAGACCCGCCGGGGGGGTCGGAAGCAATCAGCCCCAGCATTTT.

This sequence joins TRBV7-9 and TRBJ1-1; D is uncertain. Trimming pared 4 bases from V and 1 base from J, leaving 10 bases between. In germline, CDR1 is SEHNR, CDR2 FQNEAQ (reference sequence). The CDR3 length is 14 residues. CDR3 coding DNA: TGTGCCAGCAGCTCGACTAATTCGAACACTGAAGCTTTCTTT. The encoded protein is CASSSTNSNTEAFF. The full variable domain, completed using reference TRBV7-9 and TRBJ1-1, is DTGVSQNPRHKITKRGQNVTFRCDPISEHNRLYWYRQTLGQGPEFLTYFQNEAQLEKSRLLSDRFSAERPKGSFSTLEIQRTEQGDSAMYLCASSSTNSNTEAFFGQGTRLTVV.

J is TRBJ2-1 and V is TRBV5-1; 11 nucleotides line up with TRBD2. CDR1 is SGHRS and CDR2 is YFSETQ in the germline V gene. J lost 14 bases, V lost 0 bases, and 10 bases had no gene match. The CDR3 spans 15 residues. CDR3 DNA: TGCGCCAGCAGCTTGGAGACCCGGACGACTAGCGGGGAGTTCTTC. Encoded protein: CASSLETRTTSGEFF. Full variable domain (outside the CDR3, taken from reference TRBV5-1 and TRBJ2-1): KAGVTQTPRYLIKTRGQQVTLSCSPISGHRSVSWYQQTPGQGLQFLFEYFSETQRNKGNFPGRFSGRQFSNSRSEMNVSTLELGDSALYLCASSLETRTTSGEFFGPGTRLTVL.

CDR3 in DNA: TGTGCCAGCAGTCAAACAGGGTTTGGCACTGAAGCTTTCTTT. Translating gives CASSQTGFGTEAFF. This chain links TRBV2 with TRBJ1-1, with D perhaps matching TRBD1 (6 bases). Trimming cost V 5 bases and J 4 bases, with 14 bases left between them. CDR3 length: 14 residues. Germline V gene data show CDR1 as SNHLY and CDR2 as FYNNEI. Full variable domain (rest looked up from reference TRBV2 and TRBJ1-1): EPEVTQTPSHQVTQMGQEVILRCVPISNHLYFYWYRQILGQKVEFLVSFYNNEISEKSEIFDDQFSVERPDGSNFTLKIRSTKLEDSAMYFCASSQTGFGTEAFFGQGTRLTVV.

The V gene is TRBV5-1, the J gene TRBJ1-4, with D maybe TRBD1 (5 bases). V lost 4 bases to trimming and J lost 4 bases, with 8 bases between them. Germline V gene data show CDR1 as SGHRS and CDR2 as YFSETQ. The length of the CDR3 is 13 residues. The CDR3 reads CASSRGNNEKLFF. The CDR3 nucleotides read TGCGCCAGCAGCAGGGGCAATAATGAAAAACTGTTTTTT.

This sequence joins TRBV15 and TRBJ2-1; 7 nucleotides match TRBD1. The germline gives CDR1 LNHNV, CDR2 YYDKDF (reference sequence). V was pared by 3 bases and J by 6 bases, with 5 bases of the junction left unmatched. CDR3 length: 14 amino acids. CDR3 loop: CATSSLGQTNEQFF. CDR3 DNA sequence: TGTGCCACCAGCAGTTTGGGACAGACCAATGAGCAGTTCTTC.

The V call is TRBV5-8, the J call TRBJ2-5, with D perhaps matching TRBD2 (6 bases). This CDR3 has 15 amino acids. The germline CDR1 and CDR2 sequences are SGHTS and YDEGEE. V lost 3 bases and J lost 1, with 13 bases in between. CDR3 in amino acids: CASSYGPGAQETQYF. CDR3 nucleotide sequence: TGTGCCAGCAGCTACGGACCGGGAGCCCAAGAGACCCAGTACTTC.

This clone was counted between two and nine times. Other DNA sequences of this sample code for an identical CDR3. The genes are TRBV29-1 and TRBJ1-1, with 8 positions matching TRBD1. In germline, CDR1 is SQVTM, CDR2 ANQGSEA. J was trimmed by 5 bases and V by 5 bases; bases with no gene match: 4. This CDR3 is 12 amino acids long. The CDR3 DNA reads as TGCAGCGTTTCTCAGGGGGCAACTGAAGCTTTCTTT. Its translation is CSVSQGATEAFF.

V usage is TRBV10-3 and J usage is TRBJ2-7, with a weak D call TRBD2 (5 bases). V lost 0 bases and J 5 bases, leaving 8 bases between the germline ends. Germline-derived CDR1 and CDR2 are ENHRY and SYGVKD. The CDR3 has 13 residues. This chain's CDR3 is CAISESMRDEQYF. The DNA for the CDR3 is TGTGCCATCAGTGAGTCGATGAGGGACGAGCAGTACTTC.

The chain has TRBV10-1 and TRBJ2-2; 7 positions agree with TRBD2. The CDR3 is 16 amino acids. Per the germline V gene, CDR1 is WNHNN and CDR2 is SYGVQD (reference sequence). Germline trimming cut 2 bases from V and 6 bases from J; bases unmatched to any gene: 9. The CDR3 bases are TGCGCCAGCAGTGAGATGTGGGGGGGGAGCCCCGGGGAGCTGTTTTTT. The encoded protein is CASSEMWGGSPGELFF.

The table lists this clone with a few counts. This sequence joins TRBV29-1 and TRBJ1-2; TRBD1 matches at 11 bases. This CDR3 is built from 14 residues. The V gene's germline CDR1 is SQVTM and CDR2 ANQGSEA. The ends lost 6 bases at V and 8 bases at J; junction bases unmatched: 11. The CDR3: CSVGSGQGGKGYTF. CDR3 bases: TGCAGCGTGGGATCGGGACAGGGGGGGAAAGGCTACACCTTC.

V usage is TRBV5-1 and J usage is TRBJ1-2, with D maybe TRBD1 (5 bases). CDR1 and CDR2 (germline): SGHRS, YFSETQ. V was pared by 0 bases and J by 4 bases, with 10 bases between. The CDR3 length is 14 residues. In nucleotides, the CDR3 is TGCGCCAGCAGCTTGGGTACAGGATCCTATGGCTACACCTTC. Amino acids: CASSLGTGSYGYTF.

The CDR3 protein is CASIRGTGLSEAFF. The DNA for the CDR3 is TGTGCCAGCATTAGAGGGACAGGGCTATCTGAAGCTTTCTTT. The rearrangement links TRBV6-5 to TRBJ1-1, with 9 bases fitting TRBD1. Germline assignment: CDR1 MNHEY and CDR2 SVGAGI. CDR3 length: 14 amino acids. The V segment lost 7 bases and the J segment 6 bases; nucleotides outside the gene matches: 9.

This chain connects TRBV27 to TRBJ1-1; 7 positions match TRBD1. The CDR3 length is 15 residues. Unmatched junction bases numbered 10, after V lost 1 base and J lost 8 bases. Germline lookup yields CDR1 MNHEY and CDR2 SMNVEV (reference sequence). The CDR3 DNA reads TGTGCCAGCAGTTTATATGGGACAGCGCTTTCGGAAGCTTTCTTT. It yields the protein CASSLYGTALSEAFF.

V usage is TRBV18 and J usage is TRBJ1-1, with 7 bases fitting TRBD1. V lost 4 bases, J lost 1 base, and 3 bases stayed unmatched. Germline V gene sequence: CDR1 KGHSH, CDR2 LQKENI. The CDR3 consists of 14 residues. CDR3 DNA sequence: TGTGCCAGCTCACTCACAGGGGCGAACACTGAAGCTTTCTTT. It yields the protein CASSLTGANTEAFF.

The sample holds one count of this clone. For the CDR3, the DNA is TGTGCCATTCCAAGGGGCGGGGGAGTTCCCCTTGACAATGAGCAGTTCTTC. Amino acid sequence: CAIPRGGGVPLDNEQFF. V gene TRBV11-2 combines with J gene TRBJ2-1; TRBD2 agrees at 7 bases. Germline values: CDR1 SGHAT, CDR2 FQNNGV. The CDR3 is 17 residues long. The V and J ends lost 10 bases and 5 bases, in that order; junction bases with no gene match: 20.

The chain has TRBV5-6 and TRBJ2-5, with 9 bases identical to TRBD2. Germline V gives CDR1 SGHDT, CDR2 YYEEEE. The CDR3 sequence is 17 residues long. J lost 0 bases, V lost 4 bases, and 10 bases had no gene match. CDR3: CASSKNSGTSYQETQYF. CDR3 bases: TGTGCCAGCAGCAAAAACTCCGGGACTAGCTACCAAGAGACCCAGTACTTC. Full variable domain (remainder filled in from reference TRBV5-6 and TRBJ2-5): DAGVTQSPTHLIKTRGQQVTLRCSPKSGHDTVSWYQQALGQGPQFIFQYYEEEERQRGNFPDRFSGHQFPNYSSELNVNALLLGDSALYLCASSKNSGTSYQETQYFGPGTRLLVL.

This chain uses TRBV5-1 with TRBJ2-7; 9 bases are a match to TRBD1. The CDR3 runs 13 residues. Germline trimming cut 3 bases from V and 6 bases from J; bases unmatched to any gene: 4. Germline V gene data show CDR1 as SGHRS and CDR2 as YFSETQ. The DNA for the CDR3 is TGCGCCAGCAGCTGGGGACAGGGTGGCGAGCAGTACTTC. Its protein product is CASSWGQGGEQYF.